The clone carrying this T cell receptor (beta chain) was counted ten times or more. The authors ran a second PCR of about 6 to 11 cycles using a sample-barcoded 5' primer and a J-beta primer mix. A single record per CDR3 protein comes from TCRdb applying MiXCR to the 5' RACE reads. The table lists about 760,000 distinct CDR3 sequences, around a quarter of them singletons. The data are from a study of blood T cells in healthy people across ages. With 6 bases clipped from V and 4 bases from J, the junction kept 11 bases outside the gene matches. The CDR3 loop spans 16 amino acids. The germline CDR1 and CDR2 sequences are MDHEN and SYDVKM. A further study also used this sample, focusing on T cells of mothers and their children.

This TCR was recovered from a boy aged 10-17 years in good health. V gene TRBV28 combines with J gene TRBJ2-7; 11 bases map to TRBD2. The sequenced sample was blood. The CDR3 DNA sequence: TGTGCCAGCAGCCCCTGGACCGGGACTAGCGGATACGAGCAGTACTTC. Amino acids: CASSPWTGTSGYEQYF.